One T cell receptor (beta chain) is described in this entry. Its antigen is unknown. The data were produced by immunoSEQ multiplex PCR, yet TCRdb's version contains in-frame clones alone and is incomplete. This table has some 70,000 clones, about 83% appearing once. This sample was included in a study of Tregs in tolerant kidney transplant recipients. Study-wide points: Biological reproducibility was not directly addressed in this study. Activated donor B cell expansion appeared to reveal the most relevant donor-specific TCRbeta repertoire.

Unstimulated regulatory T cells (CD4+CD25+CD127-), CD4+CD25- non-regulatory cells, CD4 and CD8 cells were FACS-sorted from thawed PBMCs. The receptor was isolated from a human donor in good health. Material: CD4+ T cells from blood.

Here the CDR3 DNA reads TGTGCCAGCAGCAGGGATTTCGACAATCAGCCCCAGCATTTT. Its translation: CASSRDFDNQPQHF. The V call is TRBV9, the J call TRBJ1-5; no reliable D call. The V and J ends lost 4 bases and 3 bases respectively, with 11 bases between them. The CDR3 length is 14 residues. CDR1 is SGDLS and CDR2 is YYNGEE in the germline V gene.